The entry below describes one T cell receptor (beta chain). The antigen remains unidentified. V lost 3 bases, J lost 9 bases, and 9 bases lay in between. This CDR3 has 12 amino acids. Germline CDR1 KGHSH, CDR2 LQKENI. This record belongs to a study of beta chain features in type 1 diabetes. General study results and limits: The study found fewer insertions and more deletions at VDJ junctions in type 1 diabetes patients. Naive, central memory and Treg TCRB repertoires appeared more alike in patients than in healthy donors. The study found moderately but significantly shorter TCRB CDR3s in all four CD4+ subsets of Type 1 diabetes patients.

The isolated RNA, all of it, was reverse transcribed, so expressed TCRB transcripts were what got sequenced. Measured with immunoSEQ multiplex PCR; TCRdb has only the in-frame clones, and not every one. Here the sample spans around 130,000 clones, 9% being singletons. This TCR derives from a man aged 25 to 45 with type 1 diabetes. The source material was central memory CD4+ T cells from blood. This chain uses TRBV18 with TRBJ2-1; D call uncertain. CDR3 sequence (DNA): TGTGCCAGCTCACCGTTGAGAGGTGAGCAGTTCTTC. It translates to CASSPLRGEQFF.